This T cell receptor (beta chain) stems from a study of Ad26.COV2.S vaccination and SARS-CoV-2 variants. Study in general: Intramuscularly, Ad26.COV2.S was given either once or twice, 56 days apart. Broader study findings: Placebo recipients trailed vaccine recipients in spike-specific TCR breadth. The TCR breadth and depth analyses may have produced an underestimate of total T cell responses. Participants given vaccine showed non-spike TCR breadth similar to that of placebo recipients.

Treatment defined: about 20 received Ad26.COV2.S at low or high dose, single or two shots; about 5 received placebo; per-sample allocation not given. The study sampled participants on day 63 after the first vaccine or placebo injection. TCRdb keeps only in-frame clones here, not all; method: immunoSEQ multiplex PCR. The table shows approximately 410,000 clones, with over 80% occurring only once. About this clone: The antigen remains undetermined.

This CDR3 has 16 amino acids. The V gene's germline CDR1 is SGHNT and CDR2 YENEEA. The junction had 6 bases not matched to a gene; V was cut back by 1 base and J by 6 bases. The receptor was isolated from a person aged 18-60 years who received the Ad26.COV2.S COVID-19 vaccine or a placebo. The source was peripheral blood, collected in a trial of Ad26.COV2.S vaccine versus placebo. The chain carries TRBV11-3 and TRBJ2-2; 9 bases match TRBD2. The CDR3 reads CASSLGGLADAGELFF. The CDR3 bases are TGTGCCAGCAGCTTAGGGGGACTAGCCGACGCCGGGGAGCTGTTTTTT.